These 18 T cell receptor beta chains were all obtained from the same sample, sequenced in a study of blood T cell repertoires in COVID-19. Profiling relied on immunoSEQ multiplex PCR, and the TCRdb table lists in-frame clones only, not all of them. The data show over 150,000 clones, 65% to 90% seen once. The sample taken for sequencing was peripheral blood. All receptors come from a man aged 45-60 years with active or convalescent COVID-19.

The chain is built from TRBV9 and TRBJ1-1; 8 bases are a match to TRBD1. CDR3 size: 17 residues. Germline trimming cut 0 bases from V and 4 bases from J; bases unmatched to any gene: 11. CDR1 is SGDLS, CDR2 YYNGEE, per germline. The CDR3 DNA sequence: TGTGCCAGCAGCGTAGCAGGGGGCGCATTGGGAAGCACTGAAGCTTTCTTT. Translation gives CASSVAGGALGSTEAFF.

The V gene is TRBV18, the J gene TRBJ1-1; D possibly corresponds to TRBD1 (6 bases). The germline V gene encodes CDR1 KGHSH and CDR2 LQKENI. Trimming pared 3 bases from V and 5 bases from J, leaving 13 bases between. This CDR3 is built from 14 residues. The CDR3 loop reads CASSPEGGRTEAFF. The CDR3 region has the DNA TGTGCCAGCTCACCGGAAGGGGGTCGGACTGAAGCTTTCTTT.

This chain uses TRBV2 with TRBJ1-6, with 10 bases fitting TRBD1. CDR1 is SNHLY and CDR2 is FYNNEI in the germline V gene. CDR3 length: 15 residues. With V trimmed by 2 bases and J by 8 bases, 3 bases remained unmatched. The CDR3 here is CASSEFGTGDSPLHF. In nucleotides, the CDR3 is TGTGCCAGCAGTGAATTCGGGACAGGGGATTCACCCCTCCACTTT.

This CDR3 is CASSPGAALVSNQPQHF. The CDR3 bases are TGCGCCAGCAGCCCAGGGGCCGCCCTTGTGAGCAATCAGCCCCAGCATTTT. V usage is TRBV5-1 and J usage is TRBJ1-5, with D possibly TRBD1 on 6 matching bases. V gave up 4 bases and J gave up 1 base, with 18 bases separating them. Germline CDR1 SGHRS, CDR2 YFSETQ. CDR3 length: 17 amino acids.

This chain joins TRBV21-1 and TRBJ2-1; TRBD2 is the table's D call, not checked against the DNA. TRBV21-1 counts as a pseudogene. This CDR3 contains 16 residues. The CDR3 DNA follows: TGTGCCAGCAGCCCAAGGACTAGCGTGTTATCGGGGGAGCAGTTCTTC. It yields the protein CASSPRTSVLSGEQFF.

The chain combines TRBV25-1 with TRBJ1-5; D is unclear. Looked up from germline, CDR1 is MGHDK and CDR2 is SYGVNS. V was cut by 7 bases and J by 0 bases, with 13 bases left in between. CDR3 length equals 15 residues. The CDR3 region has the DNA TGTGCCAGCATAACCCGGGTCATTAGCAATCAGCCCCAGCATTTT. Its translation: CASITRVISNQPQHF. The full variable domain, its missing parts supplied by reference TRBV25-1 and TRBJ1-5, is EADIYQTPRYLVIGTGKKITLECSQTMGHDKMYWYQQDPGMELHLIHYSYGVNSTEKGDLSSESTVSRIRTEHFPLTLESARPSHTSQYLCASITRVISNQPQHFGDGTRLSIL.

The V call is TRBV18, the J call TRBJ1-5, with 8 nucleotides matching TRBD1. This CDR3 comprises 20 residues. V lost 0 bases and J lost 6; bases outside the gene matches: 19. Germline V gene data show CDR1 as KGHSH and CDR2 as LQKENI. CDR3 amino acids: CASSPPGQGGPWGLSQPQHF. CDR3 DNA: TGTGCCAGCTCACCACCCGGACAGGGAGGACCCTGGGGACTAAGTCAGCCCCAGCATTTT.

The chain combines TRBV6-6 with TRBJ2-7; the match to TRBD2 covers 11 bases. The V gene end was trimmed by 2 bases and the J gene end by 0 bases; junction bases not matched to a gene: 3. This CDR3 contains 16 residues. In germline, CDR1 is MNHNY, CDR2 SVGAGI (reference sequence). CDR3 bases: TGTGCCAGCAGTTACCGGGGACTAGCGGCCTCCTACGAGCAGTACTTC. Translation gives CASSYRGLAASYEQYF.

V and J are TRBV7-3 and TRBJ2-3; D perhaps matches TRBD1 (6 bases). CDR3 length equals 15 residues. Germline assignment: CDR1 SGHTA and CDR2 FQGTGA. The V end lost 5 bases, the J end lost 2 bases, and 14 bases lay between the germline ends. The CDR3 here is CASSDRGHSTDTQYF. As DNA, the CDR3 is TGTGCCAGCAGCGATAGGGGACACTCCACAGATACGCAGTATTTT.

With regard to this clone: A much larger clone is a single base away; this may be a read error. The V call is TRBV9, the J call TRBJ1-1; no firm D call. CDR1 is SGDLS and CDR2 is YYNGEE in the germline V gene. The ends were cut back, 4 bases at V and 0 bases at J, with 7 bases in the middle. The CDR3 contains 13 residues. This CDR3 is CASSTTVNTEAFF. The CDR3 DNA reads TGTGCCAGCAGCACCACAGTGAACACTGAAGCTTTCTTT.

The chain couples TRBV6-2 or TRBV6-3 to TRBJ2-7; 7 bases align to TRBD1. Germline trimming cut 4 bases from V and 4 bases from J; bases unmatched to any gene: 13. This CDR3 has 16 amino acids. Germline assignment: CDR1 MNHEY and CDR2 SVGEGT. CDR3 protein: CASSSGSRGWEYEQYF. Here the CDR3 DNA reads TGTGCCAGCAGTTCCGGATCCAGGGGGTGGGAGTACGAGCAGTACTTC.

The chain recombines TRBV6-5 with TRBJ1-5, with 12 bases lining up with TRBD1. The CDR3 is 15 amino acids. J was trimmed by 6 bases and V by 6 bases; bases with no gene match: 6. CDR1 and CDR2 from the germline V gene are MNHEY and SVGAGI. DNA of the CDR3: TGTGCCAGCAGCCCCGGGACAGGGGGCGGTCAGCCCCAGCATTTT. It translates to CASSPGTGGGQPQHF.

The chain uses TRBV5-4 and TRBJ2-2; maybe TRBD2 (6 bases). V was shortened by 2 bases and J by 5 bases, with 16 bases between the two germline ends. The CDR3 runs 16 residues. Germline V lookup: CDR1 SGHNT, CDR2 YYREEE (reference sequence). CDR3 sequence: CASSFSFGSGTGELFF. The CDR3 DNA is TGTGCCAGCAGCTTTAGTTTTGGGAGCGGGACCGGGGAGCTGTTTTTT.

The V call is TRBV24-1, the J call TRBJ2-1, with 7 nucleotides matching TRBD2. After removal of 1 base from V and 12 bases from J, the junction contained 5 bases not matched to a gene. The germline CDR1 and CDR2 sequences are KGHDR and SFDVKD. The CDR3 length is 13 residues. The CDR3 bases are TGTGCCACCAGTGATTTTGGGAGGGCGGGGCAGTTCTTC. Its protein is CATSDFGRAGQFF.

J is TRBJ1-1 and V is TRBV7-9; 10 nucleotides match TRBD1. The CDR3 extends over 17 amino acids. Germline values: CDR1 SEHNR, CDR2 FQNEAQ (reference sequence). With 5 bases clipped from V and 4 bases from J, the junction kept 13 bases outside the gene matches. CDR3 amino acids: CASSQGQGGILTTEAFF. Here the CDR3 DNA reads TGTGCCAGCAGCCAAGGACAGGGGGGGATTCTGACCACTGAAGCTTTCTTT.

The chain carries TRBV30 and TRBJ1-4, with D possibly TRBD1 on 6 matching bases. V was trimmed by 5 bases and J by 8 bases, leaving 15 bases between them. This CDR3 has 13 amino acids. Germline CDR1 is GTSNPN and CDR2 is SVGIG (reference sequence). In nucleotides, the CDR3 is TGTGCCTGGGGGGGGGCTGTGAGAGAAAAACTGTTTTTT. It is translated as CAWGGAVREKLFF.

The chain combines TRBV11-2 with TRBJ1-5, with D unclear. CDR1 is SGHAT and CDR2 is FQNNGV in the germline V gene. V lost 3 bases and J lost 2, with 14 bases in between. The CDR3 loop spans 16 amino acids. This chain's CDR3 is CASSLGGSLGNQPQHF. CDR3 DNA: TGTGCCAGCAGCTTGGGAGGGAGTTTGGGCAATCAGCCCCAGCATTTT.

The chain couples TRBV19 to TRBJ2-5; TRBD1 aligns across 8 bases. The CDR3 runs 15 residues. Germline values: CDR1 LNHDA, CDR2 SQIVND (reference sequence). The J segment lost 2 bases and the V segment lost 6 bases, leaving 8 bases of the junction unmatched. DNA of the CDR3: TGTGCCAGTAGGATGACAGGGGCCCATCAAGAGACCCAGTACTTC. It encodes CASRMTGAHQETQYF.